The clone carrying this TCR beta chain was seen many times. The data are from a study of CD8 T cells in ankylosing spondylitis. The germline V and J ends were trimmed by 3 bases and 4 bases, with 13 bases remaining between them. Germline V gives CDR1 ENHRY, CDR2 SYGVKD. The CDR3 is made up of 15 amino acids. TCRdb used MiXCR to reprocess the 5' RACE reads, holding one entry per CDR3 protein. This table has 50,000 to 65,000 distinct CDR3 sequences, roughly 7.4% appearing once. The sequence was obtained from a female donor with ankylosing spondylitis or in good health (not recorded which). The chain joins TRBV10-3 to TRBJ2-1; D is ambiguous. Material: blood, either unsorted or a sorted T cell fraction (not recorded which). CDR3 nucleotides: TGTGCCATCAGTGACAGCTACAATTTGTACAATGAGCAGTTCTTC. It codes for CAISDSYNLYNEQFF.